The present entry profiles one TCR beta chain with its context. Its cognate antigen has yet to be identified. Base qualities are not provided; no much larger clone lies one nucleotide away. This sample was included in a study of human thymus T cells (dated by TCRdb to about 2020). About the investigation overall: TCR alpha and beta repertoires from about 8 infant thymus samples and four related peripheral blood samples were characterized in the study. Donor ages ranging from about 7 to 250 days were recorded, and five to seven male and a couple of female infants were included in the cohort.

The immunoSEQ multiplex PCR assay was used to amplify the TCRB and TCRAD loci from a standardized amount of quality-controlled genomic DNA. Amplicons spanned the V(D)J region at a length sufficient to cover the CDR3 and identify V and J genes. Through the commercial immunoSEQ service, the amplicons were sequenced on an Illumina platform. Per the original workflow: Corrections for primer bias and sequencing errors followed previously described methods, while TCRAD and TCRB definitions were based on the IMGT database. The repertoires were analysed using immunoSEQ Analyzer 3.0 and VDJTools for basic statistics, V/J segment usage, diversity estimates, rarefaction and pairwise overlap. Diversity was estimated with Chao1, ChaoE, Efron-Thisted, Shannon and inverse Simpson indices, and also on datasets down-sampled to the smallest sample. For repertoire overlap, CDR3 nucleotide sequence, V gene and J gene had to match strictly, and clustering was done by Jaccard-based multidimensional scaling. TCRdb provides this immuneACCESS table in a form limited to in-frame rearrangements. Some clones are lacking; in checked studies, under half of them reflect an unresolved V gene, and why the rest are absent is not known. V and J calls and clone size are those listed in that table; D and trimming were worked out from the DNA. In all, the sample holds some 120,000 clones, and around 94% of those were seen once. The ten most abundant clones make up around 0.025% of the sample.

The germline V gene supplies CDR1 SNHLY and CDR2 FYNNEI. From the cysteine through the phenylalanine, the CDR3 covers 15 amino acids. Only the CDR3 portion is preserved as DNA: 45 bases, with reading frame beginning at the first base. V lost 5 bases and J lost 0 bases; the stretch between them is 13 bases long. The thymus tissue came from surgical resects taken out during corrective cardiac surgery. The donors were immunologically healthy infants in Finland who had open corrective cardiac surgery for congenital heart defects. Thymocytes were freed from the tissue by mechanical means and kept at -70 degrees C as pellets of roughly 9-34 million cells. Genomic DNA was extracted from frozen cell pellets with a QIAsymphony instrument. Findings and caveats that apply to the study as a whole: According to the related research, thymic TCR repertoires were highly overlapping among unrelated individuals. Biased V and J gene segment usage appeared to be present in both thymic and peripheral blood repertoires. On average, thymus samples yielded 800,000 or so unique TCRB clonotypes, whereas blood samples yielded about 80,000.

Sequences were obtained from thymus tissue. The receptor comes from a boy in the first two years of life with a congenital heart defect but otherwise immunologically healthy. This chain is built from TRBV2 and TRBJ1-2; TRBD1 might be the D gene, on 5 matching bases. The CDR3 in this case is CASSPLLTANYGYTF. The DNA sequence reads TGTGCCAGCAGTCCTTTATTGACAGCTAACTATGGCTACACCTTC.